This is a list of T cell receptor beta chains from one sample in a study of blood T cell repertoires in COVID-19. Measured with immunoSEQ multiplex PCR; TCRdb has only the in-frame clones, and not every one. The table lists fewer than 500,000 clones, about 89% of them singletons. Sequenced: peripheral blood. The source of these receptors is a woman aged 25 to 45 with acute or convalescent COVID-19. Both conserved end residues are part of each CDR3. Each record gives: D gene, J gene, V gene, CDR3 length, CDR3 protein. The D gene is left open where the match is weak.

TRBD2 | TRBJ2-5 | TRBV10-3 | 15 | CAISEAGGTGETQYF
. | TRBJ2-5 | TRBV3-1/TRBV3-2 | 12 | CASSQVRETQYF
. | TRBJ1-3 | TRBV6-6 | 17 | CASSHSGEGSSGNTIYF
TRBD1 | TRBJ2-2 | TRBV6-5 | 13 | CASTWDSTGELFF
. | TRBJ1-4 | TRBV2 | 15 | CASSESVLLNEKLFF
. | TRBJ2-1 | TRBV7-3 | 14 | CASSLRQIGGEQFF
. | TRBJ1-1 | TRBV12-3/TRBV12-4 | 12 | CASSPGTFEAFF
. | TRBJ1-2 | TRBV20-1 | 11 | CSARDRDGYTF
. | TRBJ1-4 | TRBV4-1 | 15 | CASSQEGAGSGKLFF
. | TRBJ2-7 | TRBV7-9 | 15 | CASSPLLGDGYEQYF
. | TRBJ2-4 | TRBV4-1 | 17 | CASSHLTSGTHQNIQYF
. | TRBJ2-7 | TRBV4-2 | 17 | CASSPNLAGRTSYEQYF
. | TRBJ2-5 | TRBV3-1/TRBV3-2 | 12 | CASSQDQGTQYF
TRBD1 | TRBJ1-2 | TRBV4-1 | 15 | CASSPLGQGNYGYTF
TRBD1 | TRBJ1-2 | TRBV5-1 | 13 | CASSFGQGYGYTF
. | TRBJ1-5 | TRBV27 | 13 | CASSLNRVQPQHF
TRBD1 | TRBJ1-2 | TRBV3-1/TRBV3-2 | 16 | CASSQDKGQGAGGYTF
. | TRBJ2-1 | TRBV7-6 | 15 | CASSLFLKGAGEQFF
. | TRBJ2-5 | TRBV4-2 | 10 | CASSGETQYF
TRBD1 | TRBJ2-3 | TRBV24-1 | 19 | CATSDPTWGQGLSTDTQYF
. | TRBJ1-1 | TRBV13 | 16 | CASSLGAGRGNTEAFF
. | TRBJ1-3 | TRBV30 | 17 | CAWSRQAGGIPGNTIYF
. | TRBJ2-1 | TRBV11-2 | 16 | CASSSAFRGSYNEQFF
. | TRBJ2-7 | TRBV24-1 | 13 | CATSDLRGYEQYF
. | TRBJ1-6 | TRBV10-2 | 15 | CASSVNPEGDSPLHF
. | TRBJ2-7 | TRBV21-1 | 17 | CATRTWPGNFRGDEQYF
. | TRBJ1-2 | TRBV27 | 13 | CASSPRQMNGYTF
TRBD2 | TRBJ2-3 | TRBV30 | 16 | CAWSVSAGGVTDTQYF
. | TRBJ2-2 | TRBV28 | 15 | CASSLAGANTGELFF
TRBD2 | TRBJ2-1 | TRBV5-1 | 16 | CASSLVVAGVVNEQFF
. | TRBJ1-5 | TRBV5-1 | 15 | CASSPEGSERQPQHF
TRBD1 | TRBJ2-5 | TRBV29-1 | 17 | CSVVRDRVSRSQETQYF
TRBD1 | TRBJ2-7 | TRBV6-5 | 15 | CASPLERDRAYEQYF
TRBD1 | TRBJ1-5 | TRBV19 | 15 | CASRPGQGINQPQHF
. | TRBJ1-1 | TRBV4-2 | 13 | CAGSPQRDTEAFF
TRBD2 | TRBJ2-3 | TRBV11-2 | 15 | CASSSIAGSTDTQYF
. | TRBJ1-6 | TRBV30 | 12 | CAWNSPNSPLHF
. | TRBJ2-5 | TRBV25-1 | 13 | CASSEGARETQYF
TRBD1 | TRBJ2-2 | TRBV5-8 | 14 | CASTQGAHGGELFF
. | TRBJ2-7 | TRBV14 | 16 | CASSQDLGGAEDEQYF
TRBD1 | TRBJ2-7 | TRBV28 | 11 | CASTDRGQQYF
. | TRBJ2-5 | TRBV29-1 | 13 | CSGKWAGKETQYF
. | TRBJ1-5 | TRBV21-1 | 14 | CASSPTRSNQPQHF
. | TRBJ1-5 | TRBV2 | 16 | CASSEWEGEGNQPQHF
. | TRBJ1-1 | TRBV4-1 | 17 | CASSQERARGGRSEAFF
TRBD1 | TRBJ2-1 | TRBV7-9 | 16 | CASSPTTGNSYNEQFF